The 27 T cell receptor beta chains reported below all come from one sample, sequenced in a study of T cell responses to AZD1222 COVID-19 vaccine. Generated by immunoSEQ multiplex PCR, the TCRdb table keeps only in-frame clones and is missing some. The table lists 150,000 to 200,000 clones, about 90% of them singletons. The material sequenced was peripheral blood, taken 28 days after the second AZD1222 dose. These receptors all stem from an adult who received the AZD1222 COVID-19 vaccine.

The chain links TRBV5-5 to TRBJ2-7, with a weak D call TRBD1 (7 bases). The germline CDR1 and CDR2 sequences are SGHKS and YYEKEE (reference sequence). Trimming removed 2 bases from V and 4 bases from J, with 16 bases in between. There are 15 residues in the CDR3. The CDR3 is CASSFGGTVVYEQYF. The CDR3 DNA reads TGTGCCAGCAGCTTTGGGGGGACAGTTGTTTACGAGCAGTACTTC.

The chain is built from TRBV2 and TRBJ2-3, with TRBD1 identical over 7 bases. This CDR3 is 15 amino acids long. Germline V lookup: CDR1 SNHLY, CDR2 FYNNEI. Unmatched junction bases numbered 3, after V lost 2 bases and J lost 1 base. DNA for the CDR3: TGTGCCAGCAGTGAATACCAGGGGGGCACAGATACGCAGTATTTT. Protein: CASSEYQGGTDTQYF. The complete variable domain, with remaining parts taken from reference TRBV2 and TRBJ2-3, reads EPEVTQTPSHQVTQMGQEVILRCVPISNHLYFYWYRQILGQKVEFLVSFYNNEISEKSEIFDDQFSVERPDGSNFTLKIRSTKLEDSAMYFCASSEYQGGTDTQYFGPGTRLTVL.

This clone was seen just once. The chain is built from TRBV9 and TRBJ2-1; no clear D gene. The CDR3 is made up of 12 amino acids. CDR1 and CDR2 from the germline V gene are SGDLS and YYNGEE. V lost 2 bases and J 6 bases, leaving 6 bases between the germline ends. CDR3 region: CASSVDLNEQFF. The CDR3 DNA reads as TGTGCCAGCAGCGTGGACCTCAATGAGCAGTTCTTC.

The V call is TRBV7-2, the J call TRBJ2-5; 8 bases fit TRBD1. The germline V gene has CDR1 SGHTA and CDR2 FQGNSA. There are 15 residues in the CDR3. The V segment lost 4 bases and the J segment 4 bases; nucleotides outside the gene matches: 8. The CDR3 here is CASSYGQGSGETQYF. The CDR3 DNA sequence: TGTGCCAGCAGCTATGGACAGGGTTCGGGAGAGACCCAGTACTTC.

This chain links TRBV6-5 with TRBJ1-5; TRBD1 matches 7 bases. Per the germline V gene, CDR1 is MNHEY and CDR2 is SVGAGI. This CDR3 is built from 13 residues. V gave up 3 bases and J gave up 10 bases; unmatched junction bases: 6. The CDR3: CASSYGTAGPQHF. The CDR3, as DNA: TGTGCCAGCAGTTATGGGACAGCCGGTCCCCAGCATTTT.

This chain uses TRBV3-1 (or the pseudogene TRBV3-2) with TRBJ2-2; D not certain. This CDR3 has 14 amino acids. Germline CDR1 LGHDT, CDR2 YNNKEL (reference sequence). V was clipped by 1 base and J by 6 bases, with 9 bases between them. The CDR3 bases are TGTGCCAGCAGCCAAGTTACTCCATCCGGGGAGCTGTTTTTT. It encodes CASSQVTPSGELFF.

V gene TRBV15 combines with J gene TRBJ2-7; a possible D gene is TRBD2 (5 bases). Germline V gene lookup returns CDR1 LNHNV and CDR2 YYDKDF (reference sequence). The ends were cut back, 3 bases at V and 4 bases at J, with 10 bases in the middle. The CDR3 contains 13 residues. CDR3 nucleotides: TGTGCCACCAGCAGGGGAGATAATTACGAGCAGTACTTC. Residues: CATSRGDNYEQYF.

In its sample, this clone was seen once. The chain joins TRBV15 to TRBJ1-4; TRBD1 matches 7 bases. V lost 8 bases and J lost 3; bases outside the gene matches: 6. Germline V gene sequence: CDR1 LNHNV, CDR2 YYDKDF (reference sequence). The CDR3 contains 14 residues. CDR3 in amino acids: CATAAGGANEKLFF. The CDR3 region has the DNA TGTGCCACCGCGGCAGGGGGAGCTAATGAAAAACTGTTTTTT.

A single count supports this clone. The chain employs TRBV11-1 and TRBJ2-7; D possibly corresponds to TRBD1 (6 bases). This CDR3 comprises 14 residues. Germline loops: CDR1 SGHAT, CDR2 FQDESV (reference sequence). Trimming shortened V by 3 bases and J by 7 bases, and 16 bases separated the two germline ends. The CDR3: CASSFGGLSGEQYF. CDR3 nucleotides: TGTGCCAGCAGCTTTGGGGGCCTCTCTGGAGAGCAGTACTTC.

The V call is TRBV5-1, the J call TRBJ2-3; the D is unclear. Germline-derived CDR1 and CDR2 are SGHRS and YFSETQ. The CDR3 spans 14 residues. Trimming removed 0 bases at V and 6 bases at J, with 11 bases between. The CDR3 DNA reads TGCGCCAGCAGCTTGGGCCCCCCCGTTGATACGCAGTATTTT. It is translated as CASSLGPPVDTQYF.

The V gene is TRBV4-2, the J gene TRBJ1-1; 7 bases map to TRBD1. CDR1 and CDR2 (germline): LGHNA, YNFKEQ. There are 13 residues in the CDR3. V shed 4 bases, J shed 7 bases, and the junction held 6 bases outside the gene matches. As DNA, the CDR3 is TGTGCCAGCAGCCGAAGCCAGGGGGGTGAAGCTTTCTTT. Its translation: CASSRSQGGEAFF.

The chain joins TRBV29-1 to TRBJ2-7, with 8 bases matching TRBD1. Trimming removed 7 bases from V and 4 bases from J; junction bases left unmatched: 9. Germline V lookup: CDR1 SQVTM, CDR2 ANQGSEA. The CDR3 totals 13 residues. This CDR3 is CSARTGRGYEQYF. The CDR3 region has the DNA TGCAGCGCCAGGACAGGGCGAGGATACGAGCAGTACTTC.

This clone was counted a few times. The chain is built from TRBV9 and TRBJ1-1, with a tentative D call TRBD1 (5 bases). Trimming stripped 4 bases from V and 5 bases from J, with 15 bases between. The CDR3 loop spans 14 amino acids. Germline V gene lookup returns CDR1 SGDLS and CDR2 YYNGEE. CDR3 sequence reads: CASSPRGGGTEAFF. DNA for the CDR3: TGTGCCAGCAGCCCCCGGGGGGGAGGGACTGAAGCTTTCTTT.

The chain employs TRBV4-1 and TRBJ1-1, with D possibly matching TRBD1 (5 bases). The ends were cut back, 2 bases at V and 5 bases at J, with 9 bases in the middle. There are 13 residues in the CDR3. CDR1 is MGHRA and CDR2 is YSYEKL in the germline V gene. CDR3 in amino acids: CASSQSHRTEAFF. For the CDR3, the DNA is TGCGCCAGCAGCCAATCCCACAGGACTGAAGCTTTCTTT.

This clone was detected once. The V gene is TRBV3-1 (or the pseudogene TRBV3-2), the J gene TRBJ2-3; 7 positions agree with TRBD2. Germline CDR1 reads LGHDT; CDR2 reads YNNKEL (reference sequence). The junction had 6 bases not matched to a gene; V was cut back by 3 bases and J by 6 bases. This CDR3 is 14 amino acids long. The CDR3 loop is CASSHLGGGDTQYF. The CDR3 nucleotides read TGTGCCAGCAGCCATCTGGGCGGGGGTGATACGCAGTATTTT.

The V and J genes are TRBV2 and TRBJ1-1; D is ambiguous. The CDR3 loop spans 13 amino acids. The germline CDR1 and CDR2 sequences are SNHLY and FYNNEI. Trimming shortened V by 6 bases and J by 0 bases, and 8 bases separated the two germline ends. CDR3 sequence: CASRLSLNTEAFF. As DNA, the CDR3 is TGTGCCAGCAGGTTAAGTCTGAACACTGAAGCTTTCTTT.

This clone was detected once. This chain uses TRBV14 with TRBJ1-4; TRBD1 matches 8 bases. The CDR3 extends over 17 amino acids. The germline gives CDR1 SGHDN, CDR2 FVKESK. V trimming: 1 base; J trimming: 2 bases; junction bases outside the gene matches: 6. CDR3 DNA: TGTGCCAGCAGCCAAGTCAACAGGGGGGCGACTAATGAAAAACTGTTTTTT. Protein: CASSQVNRGATNEKLFF. The full variable domain, its missing parts supplied by reference TRBV14 and TRBJ1-4, is EAGVTQFPSHSVIEKGQTVTLRCDPISGHDNLYWYRRVMGKEIKFLLHFVKESKQDESGMPNNRFLAERTGGTYSTLKVQPAELEDSGVYFCASSQVNRGATNEKLFFGSGTQLSVL.

The rearrangement uses TRBV6-2 or TRBV6-3 and TRBJ1-5; TRBD1 agrees at 7 bases. With V trimmed by 5 bases and J by 6 bases, 7 bases remained unmatched. CDR1 and CDR2 from the germline V gene are MNHEY and SVGEGT. The CDR3 extends over 14 amino acids. The CDR3 DNA follows: TGTGCCAGCAGTCTCCGACAGGGAGGTCAGCCCCAGCATTTT. Translated: CASSLRQGGQPQHF.

Only one count was recorded for this clone. J is TRBJ2-7 and V is TRBV6-5; possibly TRBD1 for D (6 bases). This CDR3 is 15 amino acids long. The germline V gene encodes CDR1 MNHEY and CDR2 SVGAGI. Trimming took 2 bases from V and 7 from J, leaving 18 bases between them. CDR3 amino acids: CASSYEYGGAYEQYF. The CDR3 nucleotides are TGTGCCAGCAGTTACGAATATGGGGGCGCGTATGAGCAGTACTTC.

CDR3 coding DNA: TGCGCCAGCAGCCAACCCACAGGGGGCAGGAATTCACCCCTCCACTTT. Translating gives CASSQPTGGRNSPLHF. The gene calls are TRBV4-1 and TRBJ1-6, with 9 bases that match TRBD1. Germline loops: CDR1 MGHRA, CDR2 YSYEKL. The ends lost 2 bases at V and 7 bases at J; junction bases unmatched: 6. This CDR3 has 16 residues.

The V gene is TRBV7-9, the J gene TRBJ1-3, with no clear D. The CDR3 runs 15 residues. V was trimmed by 2 bases and J by 0 bases, leaving 8 bases between them. CDR1 and CDR2 (germline): SEHNR, FQNEAQ (reference sequence). CDR3 in amino acids: CASSLHGNSGNTIYF. In nucleotides, the CDR3 is TGTGCCAGCAGCTTACATGGAAACTCTGGAAACACCATATATTTT.

V is TRBV6-1 and J is TRBJ1-5; a possible D gene is TRBD1 (6 bases). Germline V gene sequence: CDR1 MNHNS, CDR2 SASEGT. Trimming removed 2 bases from V and 9 bases from J, with 17 bases in between. The CDR3 spans 15 residues. CDR3 nucleotides: TGTGCCAGCAGTGAAAGTAGGGGGGCAGGATGGCCCCAGCATTTT. Translation gives CASSESRGAGWPQHF.

This chain connects TRBV6-5 to TRBJ2-6; D is unclear. This CDR3 has 15 residues. Trimming cost V 6 bases and J 1 base, with 10 bases left between them. Germline CDR1 is MNHEY and CDR2 is SVGAGI. The CDR3 spells CASRPVGSGANVLTF. DNA of the CDR3: TGTGCCAGCAGACCCGTGGGGTCTGGGGCCAACGTCCTGACTTTC.

The rearrangement joins TRBV19 to TRBJ1-3; 7 bases map to TRBD1. In germline, CDR1 is LNHDA, CDR2 SQIVND (reference sequence). The CDR3 contains 17 residues. V lost 9 bases and J lost 0; bases outside the gene matches: 14. This chain's CDR3 is CASAATPGQTSGNTIYF. DNA for the CDR3: TGTGCCAGCGCAGCAACTCCGGGACAGACCTCTGGAAACACCATATATTTT.

The J gene is TRBJ2-1, the V gene TRBV18, with unresolved D. CDR1 is KGHSH, CDR2 LQKENI, per germline. CDR3 size: 18 residues. Trimming removed 2 bases from V and 0 bases from J, with 17 bases in between. CDR3 sequence reads: CASSPMRAYGSSYNEQFF. For the CDR3, the DNA is TGTGCCAGCTCACCAATGAGAGCATACGGTTCCTCCTACAATGAGCAGTTCTTC.

V is TRBV9 and J is TRBJ1-2; D unresolved. V dropped 2 bases and J dropped 4 bases, with 15 bases sitting between them. The CDR3 has 15 residues. Germline assignment: CDR1 SGDLS and CDR2 YYNGEE. Written as DNA, the CDR3 is TGTGCCAGCAGCGTTAGCACCGGGAATTTCTATGGCTACACCTTC. Translated: CASSVSTGNFYGYTF. Together with reference TRBV9 and TRBJ1-2, the CDR3 gives the full variable domain: DSGVTQTPKHLITATGQRVTLRCSPRSGDLSVYWYQQSLDQGLQFLIQYYNGEERAKGNILERFSAQQFPDLHSELNLSSLELGDSALYFCASSVSTGNFYGYTFGSGTRLTVV.

This clone was observed a single time. This sequence joins TRBV30 and TRBJ1-5, with no clear D. The V end was cut by 0 bases, the J end by 6 bases, with 9 bases between. Germline V gives CDR1 GTSNPN, CDR2 SVGIG (reference sequence). The CDR3 has 13 residues. The CDR3 protein is CAWSVEESQPQHF. DNA for the CDR3: TGTGCCTGGAGTGTAGAGGAGAGTCAGCCCCAGCATTTT.